This entry lists 10 T cell receptor beta chains sequenced from one sample in a study of CD8 T cells in acute hepatitis C reinfection. Sample time point: naive CD8 control sorted from an acute-time-point sample. Libraries were prepared by immunoSEQ multiplex PCR; TCRdb keeps only in-frame clonotypes and omits some of them. The sample lists approximately 39,000 clones, roughly 89% seen once, with more than 0.4% in the top ten. Sequencing was done on a sample of naive CD8+ T cells from PBMCs. All receptors derive from a man aged 30 to 45 with chronic hepatitis C.

The J gene is TRBJ1-2, the V gene TRBV9; D is uncertain. Per the germline V gene, CDR1 is SGDLS and CDR2 is YYNGEE. The CDR3 consists of 16 residues. V was cut by 3 bases and J by 1 base, with 16 bases left in between. The CDR3 DNA reads TGTGCCAGCAGCGATAACCTCGACGGGTTTAACTATGGCTACACCTTC. Translated, it gives CASSDNLDGFNYGYTF.

The chain joins TRBV2 to TRBJ2-7; TRBD1 is a possible D gene (6 bases). The germline gives CDR1 SNHLY, CDR2 FYNNEI. V was cut by 8 bases and J by 4 bases, with 21 bases left in between. This CDR3 is built from 15 residues. This chain's CDR3 is CASLTTGIWGYEQYF. Written as DNA, the CDR3 is TGTGCCAGCCTAACCACAGGGATATGGGGTTACGAGCAGTACTTC.

V gene TRBV27 combines with J gene TRBJ2-7, with 8 bases matching TRBD2. There are 14 residues in the CDR3. The trim removed 4 bases at V and 2 bases at J, leaving 4 bases unmatched. Germline V CDR1 and CDR2: MNHEY, SMNVEV (reference sequence). This CDR3 reads CASSSLAGPYEQYF. As DNA, the CDR3 is TGTGCCAGCAGTTCGCTAGCGGGTCCCTACGAGCAGTACTTC.

V usage is TRBV11-2 and J usage is TRBJ2-1; TRBD1 matches at 7 bases. CDR3 length equals 17 residues. V gave up 3 bases and J gave up 4 bases; unmatched junction bases: 12. From germline, CDR1 is SGHAT and CDR2 FQNNGV. CDR3 in amino acids: CASSLFSGTALYNEQFF. CDR3 nucleotides: TGTGCCAGCAGCTTGTTCTCCGGGACAGCCCTTTACAATGAGCAGTTCTTC.

The rearrangement uses TRBV19 and TRBJ2-7; 7 nucleotides line up with TRBD1. CDR3 length equals 12 residues. The V segment lost 6 bases and the J segment 4 bases; nucleotides outside the gene matches: 3. Germline assignment: CDR1 LNHDA and CDR2 SQIVND (reference sequence). This CDR3 is CASSGQEYEQYF. The CDR3 DNA reads as TGTGCCAGTAGCGGACAGGAGTACGAGCAGTACTTC.

The chain employs TRBV13 and TRBJ2-2; D is ambiguous. V was pared by 0 bases and J by 6 bases, with 11 bases between. Germline CDR1 reads PRHDT; CDR2 reads FYEKMQ (reference sequence). The CDR3 runs to 15 residues. CDR3 region: CASSLGAIRPGELFF. In nucleotides, the CDR3 is TGTGCCAGCAGCTTAGGAGCCATAAGACCCGGGGAGCTGTTTTTT.

The rearrangement joins TRBV9 to TRBJ1-3; D is uncertain. The CDR3 is 15 residues long. The germline V gene encodes CDR1 SGDLS and CDR2 YYNGEE. V was cut by 0 bases and J by 0 bases, with 7 bases left in between. The CDR3 DNA sequence: TGTGCCAGCAGCGTAGAACGGGGCTCTGGAAACACCATATATTTT. It yields the protein CASSVERGSGNTIYF.

The rearrangement links TRBV19 to TRBJ2-7, with a weak D call TRBD1 (6 bases). The CDR3 consists of 14 residues. V was shortened by 4 bases and J by 0 bases, with 10 bases between the two germline ends. Germline V CDR1 and CDR2: LNHDA, SQIVND (reference sequence). The CDR3: CASSTRTDSYEQYF. CDR3 DNA: TGTGCCAGTAGTACTCGGACAGACTCCTACGAGCAGTACTTC.

This clone appeared once. CDR3 DNA: TGTGCCAGCAGCCCATCCCACGGACTGAACACTGAAGCTTTCTTT. This sequence encodes CASSPSHGLNTEAFF. V and J are TRBV11-2 and TRBJ1-1; D not certain. The length of the CDR3 is 15 residues. Germline V gene sequence: CDR1 SGHAT, CDR2 FQNNGV. Trimming cost V 5 bases and J 0 bases, with 13 bases left between them.

The J gene is TRBJ2-3, the V gene TRBV7-9; weak D call: TRBD2 (7 bases). This CDR3 has 16 residues. Trimming took off 2 bases at V and 4 bases at J, with 16 bases between the two ends. Germline V gene data show CDR1 as SEHNR and CDR2 as FQNEAQ (reference sequence). The CDR3 bases are TGTGCCAGCAGCTTATCCGGGGGGCCACAAGCAGATACGCAGTATTTT. Translated, it gives CASSLSGGPQADTQYF.